The 23 T cell receptor beta chains below all came from one sample that was sequenced in a study of control samples from healthy donors and cancer patients. Using immunoSEQ multiplex PCR, the repertoire was profiled, and TCRdb retains in-frame clones only, with some absent. In the table there are some 28,000 clones, 79% of which are singletons. The sample taken for sequencing was PBMCs. These receptors all come from a man aged 60-69 years with head and neck cancer.

In this sample, this clone turned up a few times. The CDR3 protein is CASSQAGGRGQPQHF. CDR3 DNA sequence: TGTGCCAGCAGCCAAGCCGGGGGGCGAGGTCAGCCCCAGCATTTT. The rearrangement joins TRBV3-1 (or the pseudogene TRBV3-2) to TRBJ1-5; a possible D gene is TRBD1 (6 bases). CDR1 is LGHDT and CDR2 is YNNKEL in the germline V gene (reference sequence). V was clipped by 1 base and J by 6 bases, with 13 bases between them. CDR3 length equals 15 residues.

The V gene is TRBV7-9, the J gene TRBJ2-4; D not resolved. The V end was cut by 3 bases, the J end by 5 bases, with 11 bases between. Germline V gene lookup returns CDR1 SEHNR and CDR2 FQNEAQ (reference sequence). The CDR3 loop spans 14 amino acids. The CDR3 spells CASSLGSFENIQYF. The CDR3 DNA follows: TGTGCCAGCAGCTTGGGTAGCTTCGAAAACATTCAGTACTTC.

CDR3 region: CASSVTGTGSYGYTF. The CDR3 region has the DNA TGTGCCAGCAGCGTGACCGGGACAGGCTCCTATGGCTACACCTTC. This chain joins TRBV7-3 and TRBJ1-2; the match to TRBD1 covers 8 bases. The V gene's germline CDR1 is SGHTA and CDR2 FQGTGA. This CDR3 region has 15 residues. V shed 5 bases and J 4 bases; nucleotides not matched to a gene: 9.

This clone appeared a few times. The chain combines TRBV28 with TRBJ2-1; the D call may be TRBD1 or TRBD2 (5 bases each). Trimming took off 5 bases at V and 2 bases at J, with 13 bases between the two ends. Germline CDR1 and CDR2: MDHEN and SYDVKM. This CDR3 has 15 residues. Written as DNA, the CDR3 is TGTGCCAGCAGTCCTACTGGGGGACCCTACAATGAGCAGTTCTTC. It yields the protein CASSPTGGPYNEQFF.

The V call is TRBV4-1, the J call TRBJ2-1; 9 bases are shared with TRBD2. Losses at the gene ends were 0 bases for V and 9 bases for J; bases not matched to a gene: 21. Germline CDR1 is MGHRA and CDR2 is YSYEKL. The length of the CDR3 is 20 residues. CDR3 coding DNA: TGCGCCAGCAGCCAAGATTCCACCTCGGCCTTAGCGGGAGTTCGGATTGAGCAGTTCTTC. Encoded protein: CASSQDSTSALAGVRIEQFF.

The rearrangement uses TRBV10-2 and TRBJ1-1, with D possibly being TRBD1 (5 bases). Germline lookup yields CDR1 WSHSY and CDR2 SAAADI. Trimming took off 2 bases at V and 3 bases at J, with 19 bases between the two ends. This CDR3 is 17 amino acids long. The CDR3 coding sequence is TGCGCCAGCAGTGAGGGCAGGGTTGGGGTCGGAGACACTGAAGCTTTCTTT. It specifies CASSEGRVGVGDTEAFF.

The chain is built from TRBV30 and TRBJ1-1, with a possible D match to TRBD1 (5 bases). Germline CDR1 reads GTSNPN; CDR2 reads SVGIG (reference sequence). The CDR3 length is 13 residues. The V and J ends lost 2 bases and 4 bases respectively, with 11 bases between them. CDR3 nucleotide sequence: TGTGCCTGGAGTCGGGACCAAGGCACTGAAGCTTTCTTT. This encodes CAWSRDQGTEAFF.

The chain joins TRBV7-9 to TRBJ2-5; 10 bases match TRBD2. The CDR3 totals 15 residues. Germline CDR1 reads SEHNR; CDR2 reads FQNEAQ (reference sequence). Germline trimming cut 4 bases from V and 5 bases from J; bases unmatched to any gene: 7. CDR3 region: CASSSLAGPRETQYF. Written as DNA, the CDR3 is TGTGCCAGCAGCTCACTAGCGGGGCCTAGGGAGACCCAGTACTTC.

The J gene is TRBJ1-1, the V gene TRBV28, with 7 bases aligning to TRBD1. Germline CDR1 reads MDHEN; CDR2 reads SYDVKM. Trimming cost V 3 bases and J 8 bases; bases outside gene matches: 3. This CDR3 comprises 12 residues. CDR3 nucleotides: TGTGCCAGCAGTTTCTCGACAGGGGAAGCTTTCTTT. Protein: CASSFSTGEAFF.

The chain links TRBV24-1 to TRBJ1-1; D not resolved. Trimming stripped 8 bases from V and 1 base from J, with 1 base between. The germline V gene has CDR1 KGHDR and CDR2 SFDVKD. CDR3 size: 10 residues. CDR3 sequence reads: CATKNTEAFF. Here the CDR3 DNA reads TGTGCCACCAAGAACACTGAAGCTTTCTTT.

This clone showed up just once. The J gene is TRBJ1-5, the V gene TRBV27, with D perhaps TRBD1 (5 bases). V was clipped by 1 base and J by 7 bases, with 8 bases between them. CDR1 is MNHEY, CDR2 SMNVEV, per germline (reference sequence). CDR3 length: 13 amino acids. CDR3 DNA sequence: TGTGCCAGCAGTTTATTTAGGGGCCAGCCCCAGCATTTT. Its translation is CASSLFRGQPQHF.

This chain connects TRBV27 to TRBJ2-1; tentatively, D is TRBD1 (5 bases). The CDR3 has 15 amino acids. Trimming cost V 6 bases and J 9 bases, with 21 bases left between them. In germline, CDR1 is MNHEY, CDR2 SMNVEV (reference sequence). Written as DNA, the CDR3 is TGTGCCAGCAGCTTCACAGGCACAGGAGCGACTGAGCAGTTCTTC. Translation gives CASSFTGTGATEQFF.

V is TRBV10-2 and J is TRBJ1-1, with unresolved D. V lost 5 bases and J 3 bases, leaving 13 bases between the germline ends. This CDR3 region has 14 residues. Germline assignment: CDR1 WSHSY and CDR2 SAAADI. CDR3 sequence: CASSSTGSYTEAFF. In DNA form, the CDR3 reads TGCGCCAGCAGTAGTACGGGCTCTTACACTGAAGCTTTCTTT.

The sample holds a few counts of this clone. The CDR3 is CASSITTSGYYNEQFF. The CDR3 DNA is TGTGCCAGTAGTATCACGACTAGCGGATATTACAATGAGCAGTTCTTC. The J gene is TRBJ2-1, the V gene TRBV19, with 9 positions matching TRBD2. The length of the CDR3 is 16 residues. CDR1 and CDR2 from the germline V gene are LNHDA and SQIVND (reference sequence). V gave up 3 bases and J gave up 4 bases; unmatched junction bases: 7.

The chain employs TRBV7-9 and TRBJ2-7, with 9 bases identical to TRBD2. V lost 5 bases and J lost 5; bases outside the gene matches: 10. Germline-derived CDR1 and CDR2 are SEHNR and FQNEAQ (reference sequence). The CDR3 is 15 amino acids. The CDR3 reads CASSKVGGRVHEQYF. The CDR3 DNA reads TGTGCCAGCAGCAAAGTGGGCGGGAGGGTCCACGAGCAGTACTTC.

This sequence joins TRBV7-2 and TRBJ2-1, with 14 positions matching TRBD2. Trimming took 5 bases from V and 9 from J; bases not matched to a gene: 3. From germline, CDR1 is SGHTA and CDR2 FQGNSA. This CDR3 spans 14 amino acids. The CDR3 reads CASSGTSGSSEQFF. The CDR3 nucleotides are TGTGCCAGCAGCGGGACTAGCGGGAGTAGTGAGCAGTTCTTC.

The chain joins TRBV5-8 to TRBJ2-1; D is undetermined. Trimming shortened V by 0 bases and J by 5 bases, and 15 bases separated the two germline ends. This CDR3 contains 16 residues. CDR1 is SGHTS and CDR2 is YDEGEE in the germline V gene. The CDR3 sequence is CASSLVLAIGNNEQFF. CDR3 in DNA: TGTGCCAGCAGCTTGGTTTTGGCCATAGGGAACAATGAGCAGTTCTTC.

This rearrangement joins TRBV12-5 to TRBJ2-7; 13 bases line up with TRBD2. Germline V lookup: CDR1 LGHNT, CDR2 FRNRAP. The CDR3 totals 15 residues. Unmatched junction bases numbered 9, after V lost 6 bases and J lost 7 bases. For the CDR3, the DNA is TGTGCTAGTGGAACCGGGACTAGCGGGATTTGGGAGCAGTACTTC. Its protein product is CASGTGTSGIWEQYF.

The gene calls are TRBV7-2 and TRBJ1-3, with TRBD1 identical over 8 bases. The CDR3 is 16 residues long. V shed 3 bases and J 6 bases; nucleotides not matched to a gene: 10. From germline, CDR1 is SGHTA and CDR2 FQGNSA. DNA of the CDR3: TGTGCCAGCAGCTTTGGACAGGGCGCGCCGGTAAACACCATATATTTT. Its protein is CASSFGQGAPVNTIYF.

The V gene is TRBV7-8, the J gene TRBJ1-5; 8 bases are shared with TRBD1. The CDR3 has 15 residues. Germline trimming cut 1 base from V and 4 bases from J; bases unmatched to any gene: 3. The V gene's germline CDR1 is SGHVS and CDR2 FQNEAQ. The CDR3 loop reads CASSLVGTGNQPQHF. CDR3 DNA sequence: TGTGCCAGCAGCTTAGTTGGGACAGGAAATCAGCCCCAGCATTTT.

For the CDR3, the DNA is TGTGCCAGCAGCTTAGCACCAGACAGGGTAACTTACAATGAGCAGTTCTTC. Translating gives CASSLAPDRVTYNEQFF. The rearrangement links TRBV7-2 to TRBJ2-1; 7 bases are a match to TRBD1. J was trimmed by 4 bases and V by 0 bases; bases with no gene match: 9. The CDR3 runs 17 residues. The V gene's germline CDR1 is SGHTA and CDR2 FQGNSA. The full variable domain, in which reference TRBV7-2 and TRBJ2-1 provide the parts outside the CDR3, is GAGVSQSPSNKVTEKGKDVELRCDPISGHTALYWYRQSLGQGLEFLIYFQGNSAPDKSGLPSDRFSAERTGGSVSTLTIQRTQQEDSAVYLCASSLAPDRVTYNEQFFGPGTRLTVL.

This sequence joins TRBV7-9 and TRBJ1-3; possible D gene TRBD1, 5 bases. CDR1 SEHNR and CDR2 FQNEAQ come from the germline V gene (reference sequence). V was clipped by 5 bases and J by 7 bases, with 15 bases between them. The CDR3 loop spans 14 amino acids. For the CDR3, the DNA is TGTGCCAGCAGCCCGAGGGACGGTTGGAACACCATATATTTT. This encodes CASSPRDGWNTIYF.

V gene TRBV5-8 combines with J gene TRBJ2-5; 8 bases line up with TRBD1. The germline V gene has CDR1 SGHTS and CDR2 YDEGEE. This CDR3 contains 16 residues. V trimming: 4 bases; J trimming: 1 base; junction bases outside the gene matches: 9. CDR3 amino acids: CASSHGQGGTQETQYF. Here the CDR3 DNA reads TGTGCCAGCAGCCATGGACAGGGTGGAACCCAAGAGACCCAGTACTTC.